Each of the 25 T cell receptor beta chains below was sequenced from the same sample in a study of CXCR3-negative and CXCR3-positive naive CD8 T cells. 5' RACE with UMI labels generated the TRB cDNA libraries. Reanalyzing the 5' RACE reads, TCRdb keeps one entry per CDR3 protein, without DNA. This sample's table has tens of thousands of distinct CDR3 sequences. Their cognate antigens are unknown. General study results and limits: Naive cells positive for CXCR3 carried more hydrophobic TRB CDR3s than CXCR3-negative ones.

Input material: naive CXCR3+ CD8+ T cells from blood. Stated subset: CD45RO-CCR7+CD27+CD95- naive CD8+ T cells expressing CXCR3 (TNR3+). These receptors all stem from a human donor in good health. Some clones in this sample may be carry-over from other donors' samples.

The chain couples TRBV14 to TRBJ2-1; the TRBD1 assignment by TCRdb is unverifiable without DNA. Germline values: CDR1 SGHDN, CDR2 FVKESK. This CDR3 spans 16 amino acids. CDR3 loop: CASSQGWQGGYNEQFF.

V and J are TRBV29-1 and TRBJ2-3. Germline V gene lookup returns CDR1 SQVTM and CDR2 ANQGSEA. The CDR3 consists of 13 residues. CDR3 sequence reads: CSVVSTSTDTQYF.

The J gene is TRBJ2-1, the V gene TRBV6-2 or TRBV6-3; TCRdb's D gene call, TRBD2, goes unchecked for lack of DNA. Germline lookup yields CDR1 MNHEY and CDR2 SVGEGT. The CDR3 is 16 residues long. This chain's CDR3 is CASSYPGLAGVYEQFF.

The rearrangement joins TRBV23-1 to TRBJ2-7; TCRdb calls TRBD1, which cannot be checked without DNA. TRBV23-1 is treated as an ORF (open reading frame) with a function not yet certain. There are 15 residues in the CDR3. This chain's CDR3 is CAGKTGGDFLYKQYF.

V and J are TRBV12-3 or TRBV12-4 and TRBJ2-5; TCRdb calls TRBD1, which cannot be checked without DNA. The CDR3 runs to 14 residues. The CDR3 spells CASSPGQGFETQYF.

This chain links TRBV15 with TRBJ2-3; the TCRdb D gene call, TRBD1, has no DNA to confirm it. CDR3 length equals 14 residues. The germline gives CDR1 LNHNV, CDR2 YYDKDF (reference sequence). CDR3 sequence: CATSTPGQSDTQYF.

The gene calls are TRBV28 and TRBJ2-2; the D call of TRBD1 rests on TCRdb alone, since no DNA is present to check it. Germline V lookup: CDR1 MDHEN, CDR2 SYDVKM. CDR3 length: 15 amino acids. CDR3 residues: CASSLSQDNTGELFF.

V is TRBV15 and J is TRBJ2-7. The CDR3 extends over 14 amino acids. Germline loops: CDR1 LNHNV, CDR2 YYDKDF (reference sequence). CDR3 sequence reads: CATSRVGEPYEQYF. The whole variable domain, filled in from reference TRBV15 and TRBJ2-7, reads DAMVIQNPRYQVTQFGKPVTLSCSQTLNHNVMYWYQQKSSQAPKLLFHYYDKDFNNEADTPDNFQSRRPNTSFCFLDIRSPGLGDTAMYLCATSRVGEPYEQYFGPGTRLTVT.

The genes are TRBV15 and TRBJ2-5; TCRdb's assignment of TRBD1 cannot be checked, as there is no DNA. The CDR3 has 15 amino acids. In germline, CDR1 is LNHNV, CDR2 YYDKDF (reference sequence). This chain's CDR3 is CATSRKQGVGETQYF.

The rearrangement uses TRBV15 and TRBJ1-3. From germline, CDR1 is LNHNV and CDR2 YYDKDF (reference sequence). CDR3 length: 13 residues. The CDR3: CATGPAYGNTIYF.

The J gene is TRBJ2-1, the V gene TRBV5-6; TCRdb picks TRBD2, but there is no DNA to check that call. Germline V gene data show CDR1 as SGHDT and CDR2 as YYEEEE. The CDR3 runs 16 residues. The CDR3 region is CASSFQTSAGAWEQFF.

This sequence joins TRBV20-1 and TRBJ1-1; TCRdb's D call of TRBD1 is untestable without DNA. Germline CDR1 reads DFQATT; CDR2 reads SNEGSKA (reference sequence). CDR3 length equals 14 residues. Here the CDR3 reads CSARARTENTEAFF.

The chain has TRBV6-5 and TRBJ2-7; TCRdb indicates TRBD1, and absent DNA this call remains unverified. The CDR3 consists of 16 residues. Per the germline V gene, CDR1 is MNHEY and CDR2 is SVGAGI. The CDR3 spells CASSGTTGPQTYEQYF.

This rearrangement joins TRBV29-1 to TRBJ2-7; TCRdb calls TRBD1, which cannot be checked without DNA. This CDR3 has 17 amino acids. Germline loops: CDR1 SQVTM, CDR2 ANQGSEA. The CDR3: CSVEAPPTGSKVYEQYF.

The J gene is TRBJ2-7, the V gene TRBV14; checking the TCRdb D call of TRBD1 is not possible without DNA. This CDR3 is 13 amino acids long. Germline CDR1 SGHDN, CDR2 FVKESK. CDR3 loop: CASSIGGGYEQYF.

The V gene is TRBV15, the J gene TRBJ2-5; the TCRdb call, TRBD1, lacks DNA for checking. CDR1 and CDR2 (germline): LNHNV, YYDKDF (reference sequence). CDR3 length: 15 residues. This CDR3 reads CATSSSTGLQETQYF.

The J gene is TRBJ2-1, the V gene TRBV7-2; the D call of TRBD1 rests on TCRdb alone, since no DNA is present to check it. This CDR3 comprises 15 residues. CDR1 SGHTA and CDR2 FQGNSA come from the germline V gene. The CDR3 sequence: CASSAGPYSPNEQFF.

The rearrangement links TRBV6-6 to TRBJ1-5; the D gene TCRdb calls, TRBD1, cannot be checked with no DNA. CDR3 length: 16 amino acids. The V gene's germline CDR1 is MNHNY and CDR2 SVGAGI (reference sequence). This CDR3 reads CASSYGNGRGGQPQHF.

CDR3 amino acids: CATASGLDTQYF. The chain has TRBV6-5 and TRBJ2-3; absent DNA, TCRdb's TRBD1 call cannot be checked. The CDR3 is 12 amino acids. Germline loops: CDR1 MNHEY, CDR2 SVGAGI.

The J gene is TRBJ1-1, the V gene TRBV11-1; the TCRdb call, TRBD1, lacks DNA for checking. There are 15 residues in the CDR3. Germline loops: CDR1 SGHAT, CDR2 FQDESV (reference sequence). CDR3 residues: CASSFSRFPDTEAFF. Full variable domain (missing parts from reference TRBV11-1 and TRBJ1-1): EAEVAQSPRYKITEKSQAVAFWCDPISGHATLYWYRQILGQGPELLVQFQDESVVDDSQLPKDRFSAERLKGVDSTLKIQPAELGDSAMYLCASSFSRFPDTEAFFGQGTRLTVV.

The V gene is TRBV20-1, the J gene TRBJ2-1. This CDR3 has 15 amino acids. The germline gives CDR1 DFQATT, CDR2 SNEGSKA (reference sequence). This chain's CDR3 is CSARDVAALLNEQFF.

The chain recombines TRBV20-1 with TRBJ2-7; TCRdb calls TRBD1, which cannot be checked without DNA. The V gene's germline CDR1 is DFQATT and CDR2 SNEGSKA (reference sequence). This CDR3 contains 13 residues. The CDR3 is CSAIGGPTYEQYF.

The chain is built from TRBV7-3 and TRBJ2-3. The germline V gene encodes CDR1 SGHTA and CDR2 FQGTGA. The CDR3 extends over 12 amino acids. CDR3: CASSDDTDTQYF.

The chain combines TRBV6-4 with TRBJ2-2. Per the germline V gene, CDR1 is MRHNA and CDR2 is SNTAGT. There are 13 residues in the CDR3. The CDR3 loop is CASSEGNTGELFF.

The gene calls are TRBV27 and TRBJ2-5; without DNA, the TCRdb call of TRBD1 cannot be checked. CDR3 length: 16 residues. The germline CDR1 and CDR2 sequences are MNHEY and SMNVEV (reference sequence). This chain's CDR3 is CASSLEGTGRQETQYF.